These 4 T cell receptor beta chains share one sample of origin, sequenced in a study of beta chain features in type 1 diabetes. Reverse transcription of all isolated RNA meant that expressed TCRB transcripts were sequenced. Some clones are missing from TCRdb's copy, which holds only in-frame ones; the method was immunoSEQ multiplex PCR. Among 130,000 or so clones listed, 9% to 10% were seen once. Sequencing input: central memory CD4+ T cells from blood. The receptor set was obtained from a woman aged 40 to 55 in good health.

This clone was seen many times. The rearrangement links TRBV7-9 to TRBJ2-1, with D possibly matching TRBD2 (5 bases). The V end lost 4 bases, the J end lost 4 bases, and 11 bases lay between the germline ends. CDR1 is SEHNR, CDR2 FQNEAQ, per germline (reference sequence). The CDR3 totals 14 residues. The CDR3 here is CASSSQDWYNEQFF. CDR3 coding DNA: TGTGCCAGCAGCTCCCAGGACTGGTACAATGAGCAGTTCTTC.

The chain combines TRBV7-9 with TRBJ2-5; 10 bases line up with TRBD1. The CDR3 has 15 amino acids. CDR1 and CDR2 from the germline V gene are SEHNR and FQNEAQ (reference sequence). V trimming: 2 bases; J trimming: 7 bases; junction bases outside the gene matches: 7. Here the CDR3 reads CASSLSGTGEGTQYF. The CDR3 region has the DNA TGTGCCAGCAGCTTATCCGGGACAGGGGAAGGGACCCAGTACTTC. Drawing the rest from reference TRBV7-9 and TRBJ2-5, the complete variable domain is DTGVSQNPRHKITKRGQNVTFRCDPISEHNRLYWYRQTLGQGPEFLTYFQNEAQLEKSRLLSDRFSAERPKGSFSTLEIQRTEQGDSAMYLCASSLSGTGEGTQYFGPGTRLLVL.

The V and J genes are TRBV5-1 and TRBJ2-1; TRBD2 matches at 10 bases. CDR1 SGHRS and CDR2 YFSETQ come from the germline V gene. CDR3 length: 16 residues. The trim removed 4 bases at V and 7 bases at J, leaving 11 bases unmatched. The CDR3: CASSLGVAGGRNEQFF. The CDR3 region has the DNA TGCGCCAGCAGCCTGGGGGTAGCGGGGGGTCGAAATGAGCAGTTCTTC.

This clone was counted ten times or more. The rearrangement joins TRBV4-3 to TRBJ2-1; 8 positions agree with TRBD1. Per the germline V gene, CDR1 is LGHNA and CDR2 is YSLEER. The CDR3 extends over 16 amino acids. The V gene end was trimmed by 4 bases and the J gene end by 0 bases; junction bases not matched to a gene: 5. The CDR3 DNA reads as TGCGCCAGCAGCCGAGACAGGGGACCCTCCTACAATGAGCAGTTCTTC. Its translation: CASSRDRGPSYNEQFF.